This TCR beta chain came from a study of cytomegalovirus exposure and HLA in healthy donors. About the research overall: Some 85 million unique TCRs, all from HLA-typed donors, were included in an early release of the data. Membership in the Caucasian-associated ancestry cluster was found for approximately 85% of approximately 380 genotyped donors.

Amplification used 60 Vbeta primers and 13 Jbeta primers. Generated by immunoSEQ multiplex PCR, the TCRdb table keeps only in-frame clones and is missing some. The sample has 250,000 to 350,000 clones; 80% are singletons. Whole-study results and caveats: Immune exposure information comprised only CMV serostatus.

With 1 base removed from V and 3 bases from J, the gap between germline ends came to 9 bases. Germline V gene data show CDR1 as LNHNV and CDR2 as YYDKDF (reference sequence). This CDR3 region has 14 residues. This clone was observed once. Its antigen is currently unknown. The V call is TRBV15, the J call TRBJ1-1; no definite D call. The receptor's source is a girl aged 2 to 10 in good health and CMV-seronegative. Sequenced sample: PBMCs. In nucleotides, the CDR3 is TGTGCCACCAGCAGAGCGCGGCTATACACTGAAGCTTTCTTT. Its protein product is CATSRARLYTEAFF.